This TCR beta chain emerged from a study of blood T cell repertoires in COVID-19. Study-level information: The origin of the acute and convalescent COVID-19 samples was the United States, Italy and Spain.

CDR3 length equals 17 residues. The V and J ends lost 3 bases and 2 bases respectively, with 16 bases between them. From germline, CDR1 is KGHSH and CDR2 LQKENI. Sequenced by immunoSEQ multiplex PCR; TCRdb stores in-frame clones only, minus some. The sample gives fewer than 300,000 clones, roughly nine tenths of which show up once; less than 5% is in the top ten. This sequence joins TRBV18 and TRBJ1-4, with unresolved D. The TCR comes from a man aged 55 to 70 who had recovered from COVID-19. The sample taken for sequencing was peripheral blood. The CDR3 DNA sequence: TGTGCCAGCTCACCCAGGTTTTTGGAAAGCACTAATGAAAAACTGTTTTTT. Translation gives CASSPRFLESTNEKLFF.